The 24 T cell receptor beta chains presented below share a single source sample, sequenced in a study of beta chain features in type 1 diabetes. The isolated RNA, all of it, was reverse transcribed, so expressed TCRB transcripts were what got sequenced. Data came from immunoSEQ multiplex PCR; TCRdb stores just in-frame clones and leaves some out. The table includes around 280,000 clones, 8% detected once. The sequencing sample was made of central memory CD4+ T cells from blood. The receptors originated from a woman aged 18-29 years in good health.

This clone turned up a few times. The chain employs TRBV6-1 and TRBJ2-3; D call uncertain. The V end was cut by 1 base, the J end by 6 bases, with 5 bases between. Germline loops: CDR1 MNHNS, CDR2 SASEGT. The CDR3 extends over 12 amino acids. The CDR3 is CASSEDWDTQYF. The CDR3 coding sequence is TGTGCCAGCAGTGAAGACTGGGATACGCAGTATTTT.

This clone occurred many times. CDR3 nucleotide sequence: TGTGCCAGCAGTACCGTTAGCGGGAGACTCAATGAGCAGTTCTTC. Protein: CASSTVSGRLNEQFF. This chain uses TRBV25-1 with TRBJ2-1; 9 bases match TRBD2. J lost 6 bases, V lost 5 bases, and 8 bases had no gene match. Germline V gives CDR1 MGHDK, CDR2 SYGVNS. The CDR3 spans 15 residues.

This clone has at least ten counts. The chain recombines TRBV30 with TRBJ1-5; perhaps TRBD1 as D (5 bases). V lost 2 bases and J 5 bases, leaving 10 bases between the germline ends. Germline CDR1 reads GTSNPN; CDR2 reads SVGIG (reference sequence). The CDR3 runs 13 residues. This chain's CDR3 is CAWSLRGDQPQHF. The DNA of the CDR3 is TGTGCCTGGAGTTTGCGGGGCGATCAGCCCCAGCATTTT. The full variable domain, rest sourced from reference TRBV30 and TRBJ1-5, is SQTIHQWPATLVQPVGSPLSLECTVEGTSNPNLYWYRQAAGRGLQLLFYSVGIGQISSEVPQNLSASRPQDRQFILSSKKLLLSDSGFYLCAWSLRGDQPQHFGDGTRLSIL.

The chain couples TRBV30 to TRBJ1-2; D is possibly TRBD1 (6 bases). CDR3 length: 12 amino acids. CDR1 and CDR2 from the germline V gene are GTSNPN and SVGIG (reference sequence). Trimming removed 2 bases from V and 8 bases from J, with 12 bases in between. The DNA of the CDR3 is TGTGCCTGGAGTTCCTACAGGGAGGGCTACACCTTC. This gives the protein CAWSSYREGYTF.

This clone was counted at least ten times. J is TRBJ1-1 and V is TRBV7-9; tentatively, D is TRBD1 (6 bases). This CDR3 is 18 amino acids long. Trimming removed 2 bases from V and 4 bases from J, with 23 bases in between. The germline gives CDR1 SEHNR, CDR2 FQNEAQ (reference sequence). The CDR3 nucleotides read TGTGCCAGCAGCTTAAGGGGAACAGGGCTGGGTGTACGCACTGAAGCTTTCTTT. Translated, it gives CASSLRGTGLGVRTEAFF.

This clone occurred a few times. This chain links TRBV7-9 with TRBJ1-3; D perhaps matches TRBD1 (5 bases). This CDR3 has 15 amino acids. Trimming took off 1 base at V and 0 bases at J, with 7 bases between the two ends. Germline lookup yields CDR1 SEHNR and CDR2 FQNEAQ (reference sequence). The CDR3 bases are TGTGCCAGCAGCTTAGGACAGAACTCTGGAAACACCATATATTTT. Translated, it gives CASSLGQNSGNTIYF.

The CDR3 DNA follows: TGTGCCAGCAGCTTAAGGGCGGGAGAGTCTTCACCCCTCCACTTT. Translating it yields CASSLRAGESSPLHF. The chain links TRBV27 to TRBJ1-6, with D unclear. CDR3 size: 15 residues. Per germline, CDR1 MNHEY and CDR2 SMNVEV (reference sequence). V dropped 6 bases and J dropped 9 bases, with 18 bases sitting between them.

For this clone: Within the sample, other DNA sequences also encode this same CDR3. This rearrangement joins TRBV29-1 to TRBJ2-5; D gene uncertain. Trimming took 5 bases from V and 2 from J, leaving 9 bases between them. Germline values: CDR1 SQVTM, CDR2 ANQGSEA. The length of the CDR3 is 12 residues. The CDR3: CSVSPGQETQYF. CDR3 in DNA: TGCAGCGTTTCCCCCGGTCAAGAGACCCAGTACTTC.

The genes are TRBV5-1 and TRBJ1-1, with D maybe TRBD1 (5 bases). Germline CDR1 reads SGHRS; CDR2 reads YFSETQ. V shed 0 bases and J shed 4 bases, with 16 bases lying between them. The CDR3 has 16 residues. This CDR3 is CASSLDGQGGGTEAFF. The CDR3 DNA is TGCGCCAGCAGCTTGGATGGGCAGGGCGGAGGCACTGAAGCTTTCTTT.

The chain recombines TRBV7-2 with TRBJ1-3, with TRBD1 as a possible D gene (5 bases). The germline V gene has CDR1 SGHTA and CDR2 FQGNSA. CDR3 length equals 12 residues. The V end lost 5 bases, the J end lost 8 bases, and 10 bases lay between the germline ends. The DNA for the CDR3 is TGTGCCAGCAGCCGTCCCAGGGACACCATATATTTT. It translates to CASSRPRDTIYF.

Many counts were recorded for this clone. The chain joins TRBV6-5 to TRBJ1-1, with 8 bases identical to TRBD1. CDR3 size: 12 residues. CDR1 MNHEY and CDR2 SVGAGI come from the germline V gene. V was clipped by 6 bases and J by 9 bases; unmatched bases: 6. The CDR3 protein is CASRHRGWQAFF. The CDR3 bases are TGTGCCAGCAGGCACAGGGGGTGGCAAGCTTTCTTT.

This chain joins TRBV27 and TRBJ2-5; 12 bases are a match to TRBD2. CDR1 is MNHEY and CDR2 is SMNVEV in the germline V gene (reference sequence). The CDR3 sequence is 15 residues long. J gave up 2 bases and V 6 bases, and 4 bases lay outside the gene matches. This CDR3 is CASRIGTSGQETQYF. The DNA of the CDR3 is TGTGCCAGCAGGATAGGGACTAGCGGGCAAGAGACCCAGTACTTC.

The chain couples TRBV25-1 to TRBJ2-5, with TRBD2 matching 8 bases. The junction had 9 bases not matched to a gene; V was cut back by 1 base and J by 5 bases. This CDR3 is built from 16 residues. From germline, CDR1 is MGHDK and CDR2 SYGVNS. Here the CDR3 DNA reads TGTGCCAGCAGTGAATCGGGAGGGGCGGTTTTGGAGACCCAGTACTTC. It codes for CASSESGGAVLETQYF.

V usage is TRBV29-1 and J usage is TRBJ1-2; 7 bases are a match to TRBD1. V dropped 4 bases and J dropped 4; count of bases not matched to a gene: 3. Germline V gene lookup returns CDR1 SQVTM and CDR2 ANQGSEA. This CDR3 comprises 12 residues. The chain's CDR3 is CSVGSGGYGYTF. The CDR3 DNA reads TGCAGCGTTGGGTCAGGGGGCTATGGCTACACCTTC.

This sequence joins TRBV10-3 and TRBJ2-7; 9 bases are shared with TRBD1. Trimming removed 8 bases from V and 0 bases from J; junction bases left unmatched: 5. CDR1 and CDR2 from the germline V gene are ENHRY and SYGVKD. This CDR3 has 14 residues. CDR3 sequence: CAIGRDRDSYEQYV. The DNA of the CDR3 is TGTGCCATCGGCCGGGACAGGGACTCCTACGAGCAGTACGTC.

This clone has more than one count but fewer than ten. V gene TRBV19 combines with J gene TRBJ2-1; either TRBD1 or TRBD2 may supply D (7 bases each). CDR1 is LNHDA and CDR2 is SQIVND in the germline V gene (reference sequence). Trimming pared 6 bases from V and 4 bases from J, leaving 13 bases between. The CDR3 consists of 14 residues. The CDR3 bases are TGTGCCAGTAGGAGGCAGGGGGGGTACAATGAGCAGTTCTTC. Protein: CASRRQGGYNEQFF.

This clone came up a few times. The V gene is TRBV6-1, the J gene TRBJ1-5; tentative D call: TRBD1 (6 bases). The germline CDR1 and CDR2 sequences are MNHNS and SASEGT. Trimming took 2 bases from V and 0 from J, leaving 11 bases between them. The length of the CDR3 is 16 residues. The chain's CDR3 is CASSERGPYSNQPQHF. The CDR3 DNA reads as TGTGCCAGCAGTGAACGGGGGCCCTATAGCAATCAGCCCCAGCATTTT.

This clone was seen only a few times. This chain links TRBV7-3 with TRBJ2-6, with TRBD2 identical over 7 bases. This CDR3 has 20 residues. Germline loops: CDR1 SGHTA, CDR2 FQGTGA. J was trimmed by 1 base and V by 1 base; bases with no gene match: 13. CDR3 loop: CASSLKRQGGPKSGANVLTF. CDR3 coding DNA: TGTGCCAGCAGCTTAAAGCGGCAGGGAGGGCCAAAGTCTGGGGCCAACGTCCTGACTTTC.

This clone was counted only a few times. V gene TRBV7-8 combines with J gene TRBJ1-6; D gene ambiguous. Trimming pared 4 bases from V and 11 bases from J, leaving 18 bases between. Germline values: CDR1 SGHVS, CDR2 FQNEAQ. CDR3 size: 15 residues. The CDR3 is CASSYGSSTPAPLHF. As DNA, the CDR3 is TGTGCCAGCAGCTACGGGAGTTCCACCCCAGCACCCCTCCACTTT.

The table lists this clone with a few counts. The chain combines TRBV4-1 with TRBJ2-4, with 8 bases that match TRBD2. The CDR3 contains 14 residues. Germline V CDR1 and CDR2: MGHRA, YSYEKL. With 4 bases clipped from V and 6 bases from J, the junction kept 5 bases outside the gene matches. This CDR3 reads CASSPSGRSNIQYF. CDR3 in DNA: TGCGCCAGCAGCCCGAGCGGGAGATCAAACATTCAGTACTTC.

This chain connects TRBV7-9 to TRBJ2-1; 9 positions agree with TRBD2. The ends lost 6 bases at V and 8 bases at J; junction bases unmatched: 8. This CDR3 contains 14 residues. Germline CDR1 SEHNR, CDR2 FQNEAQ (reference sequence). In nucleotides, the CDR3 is TGTGCCAGCAGGCAAGCGGGAGGATCCGATGAGCAGTTCTTC. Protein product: CASRQAGGSDEQFF. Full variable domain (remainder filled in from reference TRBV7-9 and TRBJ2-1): DTGVSQNPRHKITKRGQNVTFRCDPISEHNRLYWYRQTLGQGPEFLTYFQNEAQLEKSRLLSDRFSAERPKGSFSTLEIQRTEQGDSAMYLCASRQAGGSDEQFFGPGTRLTVL.

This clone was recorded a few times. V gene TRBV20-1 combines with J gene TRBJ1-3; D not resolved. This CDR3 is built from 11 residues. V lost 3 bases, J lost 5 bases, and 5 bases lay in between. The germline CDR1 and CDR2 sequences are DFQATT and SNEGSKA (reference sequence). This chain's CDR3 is CSASVRNTIYF. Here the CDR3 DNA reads TGCAGTGCTAGTGTCCGAAACACCATATATTTT.

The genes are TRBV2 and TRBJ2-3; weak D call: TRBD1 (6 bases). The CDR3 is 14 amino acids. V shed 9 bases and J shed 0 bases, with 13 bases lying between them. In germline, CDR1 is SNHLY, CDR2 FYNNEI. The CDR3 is CASNRELSTDTQYF. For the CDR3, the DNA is TGTGCCAGTAACAGGGAGTTAAGCACAGATACGCAGTATTTT. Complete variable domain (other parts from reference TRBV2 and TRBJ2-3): EPEVTQTPSHQVTQMGQEVILRCVPISNHLYFYWYRQILGQKVEFLVSFYNNEISEKSEIFDDQFSVERPDGSNFTLKIRSTKLEDSAMYFCASNRELSTDTQYFGPGTRLTVL.

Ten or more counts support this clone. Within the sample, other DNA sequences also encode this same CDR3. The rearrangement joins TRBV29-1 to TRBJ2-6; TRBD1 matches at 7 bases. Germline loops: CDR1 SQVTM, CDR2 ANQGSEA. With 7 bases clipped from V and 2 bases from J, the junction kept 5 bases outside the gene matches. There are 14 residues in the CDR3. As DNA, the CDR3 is TGCAGCGCCGGAGACAGGGCTGGGGCCAACGTCCTGACTTTC. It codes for CSAGDRAGANVLTF.